This entry is about one T cell receptor (beta chain). Its antigen is not identified. The PCR made use of 60 Vbeta and 13 Jbeta primers. Here immunoSEQ multiplex PCR was the method, and the copy in TCRdb shows in-frame clones only, minus some. There are roughly 100,000 clones in the sample; more than 75% occur only once, and about 9.4% lies in the top ten. Germline V gives CDR1 SQVTM, CDR2 ANQGSEA. Deletions cut 4 bases from V and 8 bases from J, with 18 bases between. This CDR3 has 13 residues. The data were obtained in a study of cytomegalovirus exposure and HLA in healthy donors. Study-level information: As released early, the data held some 80 million unique TCRs from HLA-typed donors. In terms of ancestry, the Caucasian-associated cluster contained about 80% of the roughly 400 genotyped donors. Study results and limitations: Later on, an analysis showed TCR association rates differing by HLA locus, with DRB1 the most and HLA-C the fewest.

This chain links TRBV29-1 with TRBJ2-7; D possibly corresponds to TRBD2 (5 bases). The sequencing input was PBMCs. The origin of this receptor is a woman under 30 in good health and CMV-seropositive. The CDR3 loop reads CSVVTDLALQQYF. The CDR3 DNA sequence: TGCAGCGTTGTGACGGACTTGGCTTTGCAGCAGTACTTC.